Shown below are 26 T cell receptor beta chains from a single sample sequenced in a study of CD8+CD57+ T cells in acquired aplastic anemia. Genomic DNA constituted the template upon which TCR beta VDJ and CDR3 profiling was performed. TCRdb independently ran MiXCR on the reads; one entry per CDR3 protein. The table has approximately 380,000 distinct CDR3 sequences, under 80% seen once. Sample: sorted CD4+, CD8+, or CD8+CD57+ T cells (not recorded which) from PBMCs. These receptors were obtained from a human donor in good health, serving as a control.

In the case of this clonotype: Compared with germline, one end of the junction differs, possibly owing to a read error. The rearrangement uses TRBV15 and TRBJ2-1; 11 bases fit TRBD2. CDR1 and CDR2 from the germline V gene are LNHNV and YYDKDF (reference sequence). The CDR3 loop spans 15 amino acids. The CDR3, as DNA: TGTGCCACCAGCAGAGATACTACCGGGACTAGCGGAAGACTCTTC. As protein: CATSRDTTGTSGRLF.

The chain combines TRBV9 with TRBJ2-1; 9 nucleotides line up with TRBD2. Per the germline V gene, CDR1 is SGDLS and CDR2 is YYNGEE. The CDR3 is made up of 16 amino acids. With V trimmed by 0 bases and J by 10 bases, 11 bases remained unmatched. CDR3 DNA sequence: TGTGCCAGCAGCGTAGGCGGCGGGGGGGGGTTCGAAGAGCAGTTCTTC. It translates to CASSVGGGGGFEEQFF.

On this clonotype: No conserved phenylalanine or tryptophan is present at the end of the CDR3, so a read error is the likely explanation. The chain has TRBV11-2 and TRBJ2-7; unclear D gene. Germline V gene lookup returns CDR1 SGHAT and CDR2 FQNNGV. V lost 5 bases, J lost 3 bases, and 5 bases lay in between. The CDR3 is made up of 11 amino acids. The CDR3 loop reads CASSIRYEQYL. The CDR3 bases are TGTGCCAGCAGCATCCGCTACGAGCAGTACCTC.

The table lists this clonotype with many counts. The chain joins TRBV12-5 to TRBJ1-6; D is unresolved. The CDR3 contains 13 residues. The germline CDR1 and CDR2 sequences are LGHNT and FRNRAP. Trimming shortened V by 1 base and J by 9 bases, and 7 bases separated the two germline ends. CDR3 in amino acids: CASGLAEFSPLHF. The DNA for the CDR3 is TGTGCTAGTGGTTTGGCGGAATTTTCACCCCTCCACTTT.

This clonotype was recorded many times. The V gene is TRBV6-2 or TRBV6-3, the J gene TRBJ1-1; 8 bases align to TRBD1. The CDR3 consists of 16 residues. Looked up from germline, CDR1 is MNHEY and CDR2 is SVGEGT. V was clipped by 5 bases and J by 0 bases; unmatched bases: 8. The CDR3 here is CASSRNRDRLNTEAFF. The CDR3 region has the DNA TGTGCCAGCAGTCGGAACCGGGACAGGCTGAACACTGAAGCTTTCTTT.

This clonotype was recorded only once. The V and J genes are TRBV5-8 and TRBJ1-5, with D uncertain. CDR3 length: 15 residues. Germline V gives CDR1 SGHTS, CDR2 YDEGEE. Trimming removed 7 bases from V and 2 bases from J, with 16 bases in between. CDR3 sequence reads: CASVQRNGGNQPQHF. The CDR3, as DNA: TGTGCCAGCGTCCAGCGGAACGGGGGCAATCAGCCCCAGCATTTT.

This sequence joins TRBV10-1 and TRBJ1-2; no firm D call. The V gene lost 3 bases and the J gene lost 2 bases, with 13 bases spanning the gap. The germline gives CDR1 WNHNN, CDR2 SYGVQD (reference sequence). The CDR3 spans 15 residues. The CDR3 sequence is CASSDGRILNYGYTF. The CDR3 nucleotides are TGCGCCAGCAGTGACGGACGGATTCTAAACTATGGCTACACCTTC.

Details on this clonotype: Given the absence of the conserved phenylalanine or tryptophan at the CDR3 end, a read error is likely. It is unclear where the CDR3 begins or ends on the DNA, so no DNA is shown, and the CDR3 is as TCRdb lists it. This chain connects TRBV19 to TRBJ2-5; the table's TRBD1 call for D was not verified on the DNA. From its first to its last residue, the CDR3 has 11 amino acids. Germline V gives CDR1 LNHDA, CDR2 SQIVND (reference sequence). The CDR3 sequence: CASTSEGVEYI.

The gene calls are TRBV29-1 and TRBJ1-2; D is perhaps TRBD1 (5 bases). This CDR3 region has 12 residues. Trimming removed 5 bases at V and 6 bases at J, with 13 bases between. Germline CDR1 and CDR2: SQVTM and ANQGSEA. For the CDR3, the DNA is TGCAGCGTTCCTACGGGGGTCCATGGCTACACCTTC. Protein sequence: CSVPTGVHGYTF.

This clonotype was seen ten or more times. The chain combines TRBV20-1 with TRBJ1-2; TRBD1 aligns across 7 bases. V was pared by 4 bases and J by 4 bases, with 6 bases of the junction left unmatched. The CDR3 length is 13 residues. The germline V gene encodes CDR1 DFQATT and CDR2 SNEGSKA (reference sequence). The CDR3 DNA is TGCAGTGCTACGTTGACAGGGAGCTATGGCTACACCTTC. This codes for CSATLTGSYGYTF.

Comment on this clonotype: The junction departs from germline at one end; a sequencing error may be responsible. The chain couples TRBV10-3 to TRBJ2-6, with TRBD1 matching over 8 bases. Germline V gives CDR1 ENHRY, CDR2 SYGVKD. The CDR3 is 14 amino acids. CDR3 residues: CAISAGGLTNELYF. The CDR3 DNA follows: TGTGCCATCAGTGCAGGGGGCCTAACCAACGAGCTGTACTTC.

By sample fraction, this clonotype is medium-sized. The chain combines TRBV5-1 with TRBJ1-6; D remains ambiguous. V was shortened by 1 base and J by 7 bases, with 12 bases between the two germline ends. The CDR3 consists of 15 residues. CDR1 is SGHRS and CDR2 is YFSETQ in the germline V gene. This CDR3 is CASSLSGHGNSPLHF. In DNA, the CDR3 is TGCGCCAGCAGCTTGAGTGGGCACGGGAATTCACCCCTCCACTTT.

The rearrangement uses TRBV4-2 and TRBJ2-1; no reliable D call. The CDR3 is made up of 16 amino acids. Trimming left V 0 bases short and J 1 base short, with 10 bases between. Germline CDR1 and CDR2: LGHNA and YNFKEQ. The CDR3 here is CASSQDLGGSYNEQFF. As DNA, the CDR3 is TGTGCCAGCAGCCAAGATTTGGGCGGATCCTACAATGAGCAGTTCTTC.

The genes are TRBV2 and TRBJ1-2; the D is unclear. CDR1 is SNHLY and CDR2 is FYNNEI in the germline V gene. Deletions cut 3 bases from V and 6 bases from J, with 11 bases between. There are 13 residues in the CDR3. CDR3 sequence reads: CASSDPKRDGYTF. The CDR3 nucleotides read TGTGCCAGCAGTGATCCCAAGAGGGATGGCTACACCTTC. Complete variable domain (other parts from reference TRBV2 and TRBJ1-2): EPEVTQTPSHQVTQMGQEVILRCVPISNHLYFYWYRQILGQKVEFLVSFYNNEISEKSEIFDDQFSVERPDGSNFTLKIRSTKLEDSAMYFCASSDPKRDGYTFGSGTRLTVV.

Ten or more counts support this clonotype. This chain connects TRBV7-8 to TRBJ1-2; no clear D. V lost 3 bases and J lost 8, with 10 bases in between. CDR1 and CDR2 (germline): SGHVS, FQNEAQ. The CDR3 is made up of 12 amino acids. The CDR3 DNA reads as TGTGCCAGCAGCTTCGGTCCCGACGGCTACACCTTC. Encoded protein: CASSFGPDGYTF.

Concerning this clonotype: Compared with germline, one end of the junction differs, possibly owing to a read error. The J gene is TRBJ2-1, the V gene TRBV10-1; D remains unclear. The germline V gene encodes CDR1 WNHNN and CDR2 SYGVQD (reference sequence). The CDR3 has 14 amino acids. The CDR3 DNA is TGCGCCAGCAGCGAGTTAGGACGGTTAGATACGCAGTTTTTT. It encodes CASSELGRLDTQFF.

The chain couples TRBV10-3 to TRBJ1-2; D may be TRBD1 (5 bases). The V and J ends lost 2 bases and 6 bases respectively, with 22 bases between them. CDR3 length: 17 amino acids. Germline values: CDR1 ENHRY, CDR2 SYGVKD. The CDR3 DNA reads as TGTGCCATCAGTGAGCCCCACAGGACGCGGAGTATCCATGGCTACACCTTC. The encoded protein is CAISEPHRTRSIHGYTF.

Turning to this clonotype: A read error is possible here, since a much larger clone lies one base away. The chain links TRBV9 to TRBJ1-3, with a possible D match to TRBD1 (6 bases). The CDR3 length is 13 residues. Germline V lookup: CDR1 SGDLS, CDR2 YYNGEE. CDR3 DNA sequence: TGTGCCAGCAGACAGGGCTCTGGAGACACCATATATTTT. Protein: CASRQGSGDTIYF.

The chain recombines TRBV5-1 with TRBJ2-5; no firm D call. V lost 3 bases to trimming and J lost 2 bases, with 11 bases between them. Germline CDR1 and CDR2: SGHRS and YFSETQ. The CDR3 length is 14 residues. In nucleotides, the CDR3 is TGCGCCAGCAGCTCCCGCAGCCTGCAAGAGACCCAGTACTTC. Protein sequence: CASSSRSLQETQYF.

Notes on this clonotype: One junction end does not reproduce the germline sequence, and a read error may be involved. The chain couples TRBV7-7 to TRBJ1-6, with a possible D match to TRBD1 (6 bases). CDR1 and CDR2 (germline): SSHAT, FNYEAQ (reference sequence). The CDR3 sequence is 15 residues long. In DNA form, the CDR3 reads TGTGCTAGCAGCCCACAGGGATCCTACGATCAGTACTTCCACTTT. Translating it yields CASSPQGSYDQYFHF.

As concerns this clonotype: Because it lacks the conserved phenylalanine or tryptophan at the end, this CDR3 is likely a read error. Because the CDR3's place on the DNA is in doubt, the DNA is left out and the CDR3 is given as listed by TCRdb. This chain connects TRBV14 to TRBJ1-2. Germline CDR1 and CDR2: SGHDN and FVKESK. Inclusive of both ends, the CDR3 amounts to 13 amino acids. The CDR3 loop is CASSQDGERWHAV.

The chain is built from TRBV5-8 and TRBJ2-4, with D uncertain. Deletions cut 2 bases from V and 7 bases from J, with 7 bases between. The CDR3 has 12 residues. Germline V gene data show CDR1 as SGHTS and CDR2 as YDEGEE. The CDR3 bases are TGTGCCAGCAGCTTCGTTAGGAACATTCAGTACTTC. Protein product: CASSFVRNIQYF. Full variable domain (outside the CDR3, taken from reference TRBV5-8 and TRBJ2-4): EAGVTQSPTHLIKTRGQQATLRCSPISGHTSVYWYQQALGLGLQFLLWYDEGEERNRGNFPPRFSGRQFPNYSSELNVNALELEDSALYLCASSFVRNIQYFGAGTRLSVL.

Concerning this clonotype itself: The DNA is left out, because the CDR3 cannot be placed on it with certainty; the CDR3 is given as TCRdb lists it. This rearrangement joins TRBV2 to TRBJ2-6; whether TRBD2, the table's D call, matches the DNA was not checked. 17 amino acids form the CDR3, both terminal residues included. Germline CDR1 and CDR2: SNHLY and FYNNEI. CDR3 protein: CASSVLSSYTFGSGTSF.

This clonotype was counted a few times. A much larger clone lies one base from this, so it may be a read error. The V gene is TRBV5-1, the J gene TRBJ1-1; 9 bases agree with TRBD1. The CDR3 has 15 residues. Germline-derived CDR1 and CDR2 are SGHRS and YFSETQ. In nucleotides, the CDR3 is TGCGCCGGCAGCTCTTCGACAGGGGGGTACACTGAAGCTTTCTTT. Protein product: CAGSSSTGGYTEAFF.

Of note for this clonotype: Because the CDR3 is missing its conserved closing phenylalanine or tryptophan, this is likely a read error. No DNA is shown, since the ends of the CDR3 on it are uncertain; the CDR3 is the one TCRdb lists. The CDR3 reads CASSRFTGTGI. The rearrangement links TRBV4-2 to TRBJ2-7; the table calls TRBD1, which could not be checked here. Germline V gives CDR1 LGHNA, CDR2 YNFKEQ. The CDR3 length equals 11 residues, ends included.

This clonotype was seen only once. In this CDR3 the conserved last residue, phenylalanine or tryptophan, is missing, so a read error is likely. No DNA is shown, since the ends of the CDR3 on it are uncertain; the CDR3 is the one TCRdb lists. V gene TRBV9 combines with J gene TRBJ1-2. The CDR3 length equals 12 residues, ends included. The germline V gene has CDR1 SGDLS and CDR2 YYNGEE. CDR3 loop: CASTLDTSGVTY.